Described below is a single T cell receptor (beta chain) sequence and its context. Its antigen is unknown. V shed 3 bases, J shed 1 base, and the junction held 5 bases outside the gene matches. CDR3 size: 16 residues. The germline gives CDR1 LNHDA, CDR2 SQIVND (reference sequence). The donors were members of the validation cohort comprising 120 subjects, separate from the roughly 700-subject first cohort. The method was immunoSEQ multiplex PCR; TCRdb's version includes in-frame clones alone and lacks a portion of them. The profile shows 200,000 or so clones, more than 75% of them singletons. The data were obtained in a study of cytomegalovirus exposure and HLA in healthy donors. Study-wide findings and caveats: Both high specificity and high sensitivity reportedly marked the classifier's diagnosis of cytomegalovirus status. Most TCRs appeared rarely, but some public TCRs recurred in many donors.

This receptor was identified in a woman aged 18-29 years in good health and CMV-seropositive. The chain joins TRBV19 to TRBJ2-2; 7 nucleotides align to TRBD1. Sequenced input: PBMCs. The CDR3 sequence is CASSITGALNTGELFF. CDR3 nucleotides: TGTGCCAGTAGTATTACAGGGGCGCTGAACACCGGGGAGCTGTTTTTT.